Shown below are 30 T cell receptor beta chains from a single sample sequenced in a study of PD-L1 blockade in urothelial cancer. Time point defined: pretreatment peripheral blood. Only in-frame clones appear in the TCRdb table, and some are missing; sequencing was by immunoSEQ multiplex PCR. Here the sample spans about 47,000 clones, 75% to 85% being singletons. The source material was PBMCs, sampled around atezolizumab (anti-PD-L1) treatment. These receptors came from a man in his sixties with urothelial cancer.

The CDR3 protein is CASSATSGGANEQFF. In nucleotides, the CDR3 is TGTGCCAGCAGCGCCACTAGCGGGGGGGCTAATGAGCAGTTCTTC. This chain uses TRBV9 with TRBJ2-1; the match to TRBD2 covers 13 bases. After removal of 3 bases from V and 7 bases from J, the junction contained 4 bases not matched to a gene. Germline CDR1 is SGDLS and CDR2 is YYNGEE. The CDR3 covers 15 residues.

This clone was seen only a few times. J is TRBJ2-3 and V is TRBV6-1, with a tentative D call TRBD2 (5 bases). Trimming removed 6 bases from V and 1 base from J, with 8 bases in between. The CDR3 sequence is 13 residues long. CDR1 MNHNS and CDR2 SASEGT come from the germline V gene. CDR3 in DNA: TGTGCCAGCAGGAGGGAAGGCACAGATACGCAGTATTTT. Protein sequence: CASRREGTDTQYF.

This chain uses TRBV15 with TRBJ1-2, with TRBD1 identical over 8 bases. Germline V CDR1 and CDR2: LNHNV, YYDKDF (reference sequence). This CDR3 comprises 13 residues. With 4 bases clipped from V and 8 bases from J, the junction kept 6 bases outside the gene matches. The CDR3 sequence: CATSMTQGAGYTF. CDR3 bases: TGTGCCACCAGCATGACCCAGGGGGCAGGCTACACCTTC.

This chain connects TRBV19 to TRBJ1-5; 7 nucleotides align to TRBD1. Germline loops: CDR1 LNHDA, CDR2 SQIVND (reference sequence). Trimming removed 8 bases from V and 3 bases from J; junction bases left unmatched: 4. The CDR3 sequence is 13 residues long. The CDR3 bases are TGTGCCAGTGACAGGGATAACAATCAGCCCCAGCATTTT. This sequence encodes CASDRDNNQPQHF.

This clone was seen just once. The chain recombines TRBV19 with TRBJ1-5; the D is unclear. Deletions cut 9 bases from V and 0 bases from J, with 12 bases between. CDR3 length equals 14 residues. Germline V gives CDR1 LNHDA, CDR2 SQIVND (reference sequence). CDR3 sequence (DNA): TGTGCCAGCGACCGAACTAATAGCAATCAGCCCCAGCATTTT. Encoded protein: CASDRTNSNQPQHF.

The chain is built from TRBV18 and TRBJ1-1, with 7 positions matching TRBD1. This CDR3 is built from 17 residues. V shed 6 bases, J shed 6 bases, and the junction held 19 bases outside the gene matches. In germline, CDR1 is KGHSH, CDR2 LQKENI. The CDR3 protein is CASSSGPTGVGVAEAFF. The CDR3 coding sequence is TGTGCCAGCTCCTCTGGACCAACAGGGGTCGGTGTCGCTGAAGCTTTCTTT.

This clone was recorded once. This chain joins TRBV5-1 and TRBJ2-7; 7 bases map to TRBD1. In germline, CDR1 is SGHRS, CDR2 YFSETQ. V gave up 6 bases and J gave up 9 bases; unmatched junction bases: 15. The CDR3 spans 14 residues. This chain's CDR3 is CASTPGTASDGQYF. As DNA, the CDR3 is TGCGCCAGCACCCCAGGGACAGCCTCCGATGGGCAGTACTTC.

A few counts support this clone. The gene calls are TRBV18 and TRBJ2-5; 7 bases align to TRBD2. Unmatched junction bases numbered 11, after V lost 5 bases and J lost 2 bases. The CDR3 is 16 residues long. CDR1 and CDR2 (germline): KGHSH, LQKENI. The CDR3 loop reads CASSANTGTTQETQYF. The CDR3 nucleotides are TGTGCCAGCTCAGCAAACACCGGGACTACTCAAGAGACCCAGTACTTC.

This sequence joins TRBV2 and TRBJ2-5, with D possibly being TRBD1 (5 bases). This CDR3 has 12 residues. Trimming cost V 9 bases and J 2 bases, with 10 bases left between them. Per germline, CDR1 SNHLY and CDR2 FYNNEI. CDR3 sequence (DNA): TGTGCCAGTACAGGCTCTCAAGAGACCCAGTACTTC. It is translated as CASTGSQETQYF.

The sample holds one count of this clone. The V gene is TRBV4-2, the J gene TRBJ2-7; D is perhaps TRBD1 (7 bases). The germline gives CDR1 LGHNA, CDR2 YNFKEQ. This CDR3 has 16 amino acids. V lost 3 bases, J lost 3 bases, and 18 bases lay in between. The CDR3, as DNA: TGTGCCAGCAGCCAGAAAGGGGGCGGGGAGATCTACGAGCAGTACTTC. Translating it yields CASSQKGGGEIYEQYF.

Remarks on this clone: The same CDR3 also results from other DNA sequences found in this sample. The V call is TRBV28, the J call TRBJ1-5, with D possibly matching TRBD1 (5 bases). The CDR3 extends over 13 amino acids. V was clipped by 5 bases and J by 2 bases, with 7 bases between them. Germline V gives CDR1 MDHEN, CDR2 SYDVKM. The CDR3 DNA reads as TGTGCCAGCAGTGACAGAGGCAATCAGCCCCAGCATTTT. Translated, it gives CASSDRGNQPQHF.

This chain links TRBV11-2 with TRBJ2-3; D possibly corresponds to TRBD2 (5 bases). V was pared by 2 bases and J by 0 bases, with 6 bases between. The CDR3 has 14 residues. CDR1 is SGHAT and CDR2 is FQNNGV in the germline V gene. In DNA, the CDR3 is TGTGCCAGCAGCTTATGGACTAGCACAGATACGCAGTATTTT. Translated, it gives CASSLWTSTDTQYF.

The rearrangement joins TRBV5-8 to TRBJ1-2; D is perhaps TRBD1 (5 bases). The V gene lost 1 base and the J gene lost 0 bases, with 10 bases spanning the gap. Germline-derived CDR1 and CDR2 are SGHTS and YDEGEE. The CDR3 runs to 15 residues. The DNA of the CDR3 is TGTGCCAGCAGCTTGACAGGCCTAGCTAACTATGGCTACACCTTC. Amino acid sequence: CASSLTGLANYGYTF.

This clone is a singleton in its sample. This chain connects TRBV5-1 to TRBJ2-3, with TRBD1 matching over 7 bases. The CDR3 loop spans 14 amino acids. V was clipped by 0 bases and J by 4 bases; unmatched bases: 2. Germline V gene lookup returns CDR1 SGHRS and CDR2 YFSETQ. The CDR3 DNA is TGCGCCAGCAGCTTGGTGCAGGGGGCAGATACGCAGTATTTT. Translated, it gives CASSLVQGADTQYF.

The chain has TRBV28 and TRBJ2-1; 11 bases map to TRBD2. Germline lookup yields CDR1 MDHEN and CDR2 SYDVKM. CDR3 length: 16 amino acids. Trimming removed 7 bases from V and 6 bases from J; junction bases left unmatched: 11. The CDR3 loop reads CASTLARTSGRNEQFF. The CDR3, as DNA: TGTGCCAGCACCCTAGCCCGGACTAGCGGGCGCAATGAGCAGTTCTTC.

V and J are TRBV11-2 and TRBJ2-2; 12 bases fit TRBD1. The CDR3 contains 15 residues. With 5 bases clipped from V and 6 bases from J, the junction kept 4 bases outside the gene matches. Germline loops: CDR1 SGHAT, CDR2 FQNNGV. The CDR3 protein is CASSRGQGAPGELFF. CDR3 nucleotide sequence: TGTGCCAGCAGCAGGGGACAGGGGGCCCCCGGGGAGCTGTTTTTT.

The genes are TRBV5-1 and TRBJ2-5; TRBD2 matches 13 bases. V lost 4 bases, J lost 5 bases, and 11 bases stayed unmatched. Germline CDR1 SGHRS, CDR2 YFSETQ. This CDR3 is built from 17 residues. The CDR3 reads CASSAGLAGMVAETQYF. The CDR3, as DNA: TGCGCCAGCAGCGCGGGACTAGCGGGGATGGTGGCCGAGACCCAGTACTTC.

This chain joins TRBV4-1 and TRBJ2-2; a weak D match, TRBD2 (6 bases). The CDR3 extends over 17 amino acids. V was clipped by 0 bases and J by 3 bases, with 14 bases between them. Germline V gene lookup returns CDR1 MGHRA and CDR2 YSYEKL. The CDR3 coding sequence is TGCGCCAGCAGCCAAGATATTACTAGCAAGGACACCGGGGAGCTGTTTTTT. It specifies CASSQDITSKDTGELFF.

The chain links TRBV7-2 to TRBJ1-2, with 8 bases that match TRBD1. Germline assignment: CDR1 SGHTA and CDR2 FQGNSA. There are 15 residues in the CDR3. V lost 1 base to trimming and J lost 7 bases; unmatched junction nucleotides: 8. CDR3 region: CASSLGPPGGSGYTF. The CDR3 DNA follows: TGTGCCAGCAGCTTAGGGCCACCAGGGGGCTCTGGCTACACCTTC.

The chain combines TRBV27 with TRBJ1-5, with D hard to call. CDR3 length equals 10 residues. CDR1 MNHEY and CDR2 SMNVEV come from the germline V gene (reference sequence). The CDR3 loop is CSEGNQPQHF. CDR3 nucleotides: TGTTCTGAGGGCAATCAGCCCCAGCATTTT.

This clone was seen a single time. J is TRBJ2-7 and V is TRBV10-3, with D tentatively TRBD1 (7 bases). V shed 6 bases and J shed 2 bases, with 17 bases lying between them. The CDR3 is made up of 15 amino acids. From germline, CDR1 is ENHRY and CDR2 SYGVKD. The CDR3 sequence is CAISPQQGRTYEQYF. CDR3 in DNA: TGTGCCATCAGCCCCCAACAGGGGAGGACCTACGAGCAGTACTTC.

The rearrangement joins TRBV19 to TRBJ1-5; D remains ambiguous. CDR1 LNHDA and CDR2 SQIVND come from the germline V gene (reference sequence). The CDR3 contains 16 residues. Trimming took off 2 bases at V and 4 bases at J, with 15 bases between the two ends. The CDR3 DNA follows: TGTGCCAGTAGTATAAGTCAGACTATAGCAAATCAGCCCCAGCATTTT. The encoded protein is CASSISQTIANQPQHF.

The chain employs TRBV6-6 and TRBJ2-3; tentative D call: TRBD2 (6 bases). V was clipped by 6 bases and J by 5 bases, with 12 bases between them. The CDR3 contains 13 residues. Per germline, CDR1 MNHNY and CDR2 SVGAGI (reference sequence). This CDR3 is CASSPLARDTQYF. The CDR3 DNA follows: TGTGCCAGCAGCCCACTAGCCAGAGATACGCAGTATTTT.

This chain joins TRBV10-2 and TRBJ2-1, with 7 nucleotides matching TRBD2. V shed 6 bases, J shed 2 bases, and the junction held 7 bases outside the gene matches. In germline, CDR1 is WSHSY, CDR2 SAAADI. The length of the CDR3 is 15 residues. This CDR3 is CASRELARAYNEQFF. The CDR3, as DNA: TGCGCCAGCAGGGAACTAGCGCGAGCCTACAATGAGCAGTTCTTC.

Concerning this clone itself: Other DNA sequences in this specimen translate into the identical CDR3. The chain links TRBV15 to TRBJ1-1; D is unclear. Looked up from germline, CDR1 is LNHNV and CDR2 is YYDKDF (reference sequence). Trimming stripped 0 bases from V and 0 bases from J, with 5 bases between. CDR3 length equals 14 residues. The CDR3: CATSREQLNTEAFF. DNA of the CDR3: TGTGCCACCAGCAGAGAACAGCTGAACACTGAAGCTTTCTTT.

This rearrangement joins TRBV29-1 to TRBJ1-2, with 8 bases aligning to TRBD1. The CDR3 runs 13 residues. The germline CDR1 and CDR2 sequences are SQVTM and ANQGSEA. The V segment lost 4 bases and the J segment 6 bases; nucleotides outside the gene matches: 7. CDR3 bases: TGCAGCGTTGCCGACAGGGGAAGAGATGGCTACACCTTC. Protein: CSVADRGRDGYTF.

The chain is built from TRBV7-8 and TRBJ2-7; 12 bases map to TRBD2. With V trimmed by 1 base and J by 3 bases, 10 bases remained unmatched. CDR1 and CDR2 (germline): SGHVS, FQNEAQ. The CDR3 contains 18 residues. The CDR3 spells CASSLVASGGDYYYEQYF. CDR3 bases: TGTGCCAGCAGCTTAGTGGCTAGCGGGGGGGATTATTACTACGAGCAGTACTTC.

In this sample, this clone is medium-sized (0.01 to 0.1%). The chain combines TRBV10-3 with TRBJ2-1, with TRBD1 as a possible D gene (5 bases). Germline CDR1 and CDR2: ENHRY and SYGVKD. The V and J ends lost 7 bases and 5 bases respectively, with 12 bases between them. The CDR3 is 13 residues long. CDR3 sequence (DNA): TGTGCCATCATGCAGGGTGCGGACAATGAGCAGTTCTTC. It translates to CAIMQGADNEQFF.

The chain has TRBV7-2 and TRBJ2-2, with 10 bases identical to TRBD2. The CDR3 is made up of 16 amino acids. Germline loops: CDR1 SGHTA, CDR2 FQGNSA. V was pared by 2 bases and J by 7 bases, with 7 bases of the junction left unmatched. DNA for the CDR3: TGTGCCAGCAGCTTAAACTTAGCGGGAGGTCTCGGGGAGCTGTTTTTT. Protein sequence: CASSLNLAGGLGELFF.

The V and J genes are TRBV5-4 and TRBJ2-4; 7 bases line up with TRBD2. V lost 2 bases to trimming and J lost 0 bases; unmatched junction nucleotides: 8. The length of the CDR3 is 17 residues. Germline V lookup: CDR1 SGHNT, CDR2 YYREEE (reference sequence). CDR3 region: CASSFGGGSLAKNIQYF. CDR3 DNA sequence: TGTGCCAGCAGCTTTGGGGGGGGAAGCTTAGCCAAAAACATTCAGTACTTC.